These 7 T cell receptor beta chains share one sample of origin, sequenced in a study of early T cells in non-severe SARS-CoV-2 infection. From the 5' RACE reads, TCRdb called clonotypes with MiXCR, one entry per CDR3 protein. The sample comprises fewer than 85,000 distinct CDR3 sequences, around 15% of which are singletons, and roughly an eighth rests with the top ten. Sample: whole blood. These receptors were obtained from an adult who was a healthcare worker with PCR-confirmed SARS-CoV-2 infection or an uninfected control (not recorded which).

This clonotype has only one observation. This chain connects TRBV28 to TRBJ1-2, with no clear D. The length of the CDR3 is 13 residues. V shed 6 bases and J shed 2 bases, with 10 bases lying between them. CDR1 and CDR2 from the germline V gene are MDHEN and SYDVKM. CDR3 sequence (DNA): TGTGCCAGCAGAGTACAGCGCAACTATGGCTACACCTTC. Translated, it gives CASRVQRNYGYTF.

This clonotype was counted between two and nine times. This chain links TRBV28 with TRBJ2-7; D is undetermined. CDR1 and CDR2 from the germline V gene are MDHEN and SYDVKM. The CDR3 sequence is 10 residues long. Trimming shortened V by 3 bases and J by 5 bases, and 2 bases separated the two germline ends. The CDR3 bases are TGTGCCAGCAGTTTCCACGAGCAGTACTTC. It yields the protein CASSFHEQYF.

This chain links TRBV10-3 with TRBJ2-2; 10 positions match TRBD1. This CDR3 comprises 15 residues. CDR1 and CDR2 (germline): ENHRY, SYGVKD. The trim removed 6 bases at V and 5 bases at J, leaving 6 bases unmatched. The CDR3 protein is CAIRKTGGDTGELFF. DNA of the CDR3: TGTGCCATCAGGAAGACAGGGGGCGATACCGGGGAGCTGTTTTTT.

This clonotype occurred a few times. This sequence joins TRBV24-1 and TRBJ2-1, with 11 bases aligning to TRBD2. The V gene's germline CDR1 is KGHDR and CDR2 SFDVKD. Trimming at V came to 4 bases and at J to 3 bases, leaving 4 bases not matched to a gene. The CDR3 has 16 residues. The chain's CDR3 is CATSDRGTSGYNEQFF. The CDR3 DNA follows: TGTGCCACCAGTGACCGCGGGACTAGCGGCTACAATGAGCAGTTCTTC.

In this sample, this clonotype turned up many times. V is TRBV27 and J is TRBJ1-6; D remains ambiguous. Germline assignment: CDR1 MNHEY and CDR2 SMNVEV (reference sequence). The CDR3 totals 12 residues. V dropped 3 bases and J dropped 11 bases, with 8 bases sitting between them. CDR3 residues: CASSFPRPPLHF. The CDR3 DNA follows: TGTGCCAGCAGTTTCCCACGGCCACCCCTCCACTTT.

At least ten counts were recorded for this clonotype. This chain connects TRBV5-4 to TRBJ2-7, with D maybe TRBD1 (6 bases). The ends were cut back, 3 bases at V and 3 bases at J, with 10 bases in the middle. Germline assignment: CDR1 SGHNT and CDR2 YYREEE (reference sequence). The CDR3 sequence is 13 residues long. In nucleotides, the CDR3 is TGTGCCAGCAGCTCCGGGACAAACTACGAGCAGTACTTC. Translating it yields CASSSGTNYEQYF.

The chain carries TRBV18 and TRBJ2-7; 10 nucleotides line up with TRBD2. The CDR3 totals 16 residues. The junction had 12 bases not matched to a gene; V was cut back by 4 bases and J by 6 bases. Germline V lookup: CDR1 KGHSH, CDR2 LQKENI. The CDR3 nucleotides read TGTGCCAGCTCACGAACCCTAGCGGGAGTCCCCCTCGAGCAGTACTTC. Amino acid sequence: CASSRTLAGVPLEQYF.